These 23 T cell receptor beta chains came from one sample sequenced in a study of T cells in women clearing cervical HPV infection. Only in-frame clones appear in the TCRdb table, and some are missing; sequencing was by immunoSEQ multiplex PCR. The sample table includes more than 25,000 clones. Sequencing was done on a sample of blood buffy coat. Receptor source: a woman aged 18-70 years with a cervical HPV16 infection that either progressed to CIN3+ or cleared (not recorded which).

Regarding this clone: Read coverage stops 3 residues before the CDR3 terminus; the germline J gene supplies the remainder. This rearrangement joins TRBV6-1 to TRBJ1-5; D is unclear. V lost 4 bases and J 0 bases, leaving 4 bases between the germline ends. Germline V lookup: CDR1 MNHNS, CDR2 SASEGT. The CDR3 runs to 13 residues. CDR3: CASSGNSNQPQHF. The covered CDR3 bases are TGTGCCAGCAGTGGTAATAGCAATCAGCCC.

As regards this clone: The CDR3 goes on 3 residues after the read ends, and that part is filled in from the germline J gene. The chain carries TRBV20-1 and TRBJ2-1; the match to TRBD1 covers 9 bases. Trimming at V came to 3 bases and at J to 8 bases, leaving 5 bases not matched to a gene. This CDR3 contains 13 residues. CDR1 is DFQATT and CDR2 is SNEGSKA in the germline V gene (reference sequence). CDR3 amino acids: CSARDRGFDEQFF. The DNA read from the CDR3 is TGCAGTGCTAGGGACAGGGGCTTTGATGAG.

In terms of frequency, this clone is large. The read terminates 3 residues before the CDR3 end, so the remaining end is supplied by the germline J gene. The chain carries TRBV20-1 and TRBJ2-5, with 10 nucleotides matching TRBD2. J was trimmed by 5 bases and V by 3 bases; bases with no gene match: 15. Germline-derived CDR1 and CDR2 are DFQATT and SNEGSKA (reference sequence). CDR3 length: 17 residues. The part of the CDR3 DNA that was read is TGCAGTGCTAGCGATGCTCGGTCTAGCGGGGGTTTGGAGACC. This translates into CSASDARSSGGLET. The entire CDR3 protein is CSASDARSSGGLETQYF.

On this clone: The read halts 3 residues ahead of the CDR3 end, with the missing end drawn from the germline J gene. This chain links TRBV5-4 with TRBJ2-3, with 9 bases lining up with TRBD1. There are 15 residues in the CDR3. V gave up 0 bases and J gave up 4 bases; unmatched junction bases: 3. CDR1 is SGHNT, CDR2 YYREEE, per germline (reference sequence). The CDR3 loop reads CASSLVGQGADTQYF. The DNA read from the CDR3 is TGTGCCAGCAGCTTGGTGGGACAGGGCGCAGATACG. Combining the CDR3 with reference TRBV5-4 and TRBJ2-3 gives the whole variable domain ETGVTQSPTHLIKTRGQQVTLRCSSQSGHNTVSWYQQALGQGPQFIFQYYREEENGRGNFPPRFSGLQFPNYSSELNVNALELDDSALYLCASSLVGQGADTQYFGPGTRLTVL.

The CDR3 region is CASSSGRSYEQYF. CDR3 DNA, as far as it was read: TGTGCCAGCAGCAGCGGGCGCTCCTACGAG. This chain links TRBV9 with TRBJ2-7, with a weak D call TRBD2 (6 bases). The read ends 3 residues before the CDR3 terminus; that terminus is restored from the germline J gene. Germline V gene sequence: CDR1 SGDLS, CDR2 YYNGEE. This CDR3 spans 13 amino acids. V was pared by 4 bases and J by 0 bases, with 8 bases between.

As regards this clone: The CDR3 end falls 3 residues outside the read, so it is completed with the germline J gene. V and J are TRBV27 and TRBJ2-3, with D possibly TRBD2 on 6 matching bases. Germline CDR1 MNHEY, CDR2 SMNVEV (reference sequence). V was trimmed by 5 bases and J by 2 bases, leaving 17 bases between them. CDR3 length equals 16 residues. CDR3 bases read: TGTGCCAGCAGTATAAGCGGGCTTATATACACAGATACG. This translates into CASSISGLIYTDT. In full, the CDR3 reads CASSISGLIYTDTQYF.

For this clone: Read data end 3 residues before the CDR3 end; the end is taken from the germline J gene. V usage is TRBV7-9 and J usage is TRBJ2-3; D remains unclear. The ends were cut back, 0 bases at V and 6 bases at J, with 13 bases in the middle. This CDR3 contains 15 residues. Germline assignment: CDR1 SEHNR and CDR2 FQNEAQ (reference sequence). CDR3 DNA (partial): TGTGCCAGCAGCTTAGCGGTAACGAAGGTCGATACG. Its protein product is CASSLAVTKVDT. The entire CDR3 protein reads CASSLAVTKVDTQYF.

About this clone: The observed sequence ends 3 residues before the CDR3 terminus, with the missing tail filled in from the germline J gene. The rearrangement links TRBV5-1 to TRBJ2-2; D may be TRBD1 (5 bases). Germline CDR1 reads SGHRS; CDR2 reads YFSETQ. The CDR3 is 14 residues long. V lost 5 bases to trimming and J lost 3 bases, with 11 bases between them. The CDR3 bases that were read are TGCGCCAGCAGTCGCAGGGATGACACCGGGGAG. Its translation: CASSRRDDTGE. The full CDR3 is CASSRRDDTGELFF. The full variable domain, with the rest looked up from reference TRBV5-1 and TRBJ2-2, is KAGVTQTPRYLIKTRGQQVTLSCSPISGHRSVSWYQQTPGQGLQFLFEYFSETQRNKGNFPGRFSGRQFSNSRSEMNVSTLELGDSALYLCASSRRDDTGELFFGEGSRLTVL.

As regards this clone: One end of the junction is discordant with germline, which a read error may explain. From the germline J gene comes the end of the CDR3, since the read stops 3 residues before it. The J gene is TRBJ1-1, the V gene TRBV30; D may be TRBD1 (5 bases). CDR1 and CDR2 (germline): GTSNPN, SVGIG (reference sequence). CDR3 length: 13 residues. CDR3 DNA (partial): TGTGCCCGGAGTGTGCCGCAGGGCACTGAA. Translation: CARSVPQGTE. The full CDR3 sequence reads CARSVPQGTEAFF.

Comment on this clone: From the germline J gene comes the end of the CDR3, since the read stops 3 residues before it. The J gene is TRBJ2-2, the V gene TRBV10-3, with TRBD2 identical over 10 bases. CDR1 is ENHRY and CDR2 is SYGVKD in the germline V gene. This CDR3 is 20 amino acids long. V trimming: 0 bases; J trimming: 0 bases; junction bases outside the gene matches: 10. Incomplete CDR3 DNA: TGTGCCATCAGTGAGTCGATTTGGACTAGCGGAGATACGAACACCGGGGAG. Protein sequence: CAISESIWTSGDTNTGE. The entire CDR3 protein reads CAISESIWTSGDTNTGELFF.

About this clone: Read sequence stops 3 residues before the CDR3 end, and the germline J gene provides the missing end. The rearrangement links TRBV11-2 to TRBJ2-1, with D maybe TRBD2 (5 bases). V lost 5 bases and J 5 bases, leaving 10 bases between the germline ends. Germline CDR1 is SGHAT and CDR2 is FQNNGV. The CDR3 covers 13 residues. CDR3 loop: CASSASRHNEQFF. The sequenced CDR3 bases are TGTGCCAGCAGCGCTAGCAGACACAATGAG.

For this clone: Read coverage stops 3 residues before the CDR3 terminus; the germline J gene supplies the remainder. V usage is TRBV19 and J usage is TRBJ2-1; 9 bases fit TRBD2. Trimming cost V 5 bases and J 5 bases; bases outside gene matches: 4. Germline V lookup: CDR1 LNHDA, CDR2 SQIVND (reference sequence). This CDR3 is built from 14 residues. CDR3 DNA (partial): TGTGCCAGTAGTGGCCTAGCGGGGAACAATGAG. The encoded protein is CASSGLAGNNE. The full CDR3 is CASSGLAGNNEQFF. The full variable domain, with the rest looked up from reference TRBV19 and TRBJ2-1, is DGGITQSPKYLFRKEGQNVTLSCEQNLNHDAMYWYRQDPGQGLRLIYYSQIVNDFQKGDIAEGYSVSREKKESFPLTVTSAQKNPTAFYLCASSGLAGNNEQFFGPGTRLTVL.

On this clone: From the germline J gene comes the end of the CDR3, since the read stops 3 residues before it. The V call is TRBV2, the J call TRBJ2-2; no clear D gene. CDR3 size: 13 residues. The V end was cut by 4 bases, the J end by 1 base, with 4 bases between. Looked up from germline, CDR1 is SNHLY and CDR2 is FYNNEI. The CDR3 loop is CASSGQNTGELFF. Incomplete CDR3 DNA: TGTGCCAGCAGTGGACAGAACACCGGGGAG.

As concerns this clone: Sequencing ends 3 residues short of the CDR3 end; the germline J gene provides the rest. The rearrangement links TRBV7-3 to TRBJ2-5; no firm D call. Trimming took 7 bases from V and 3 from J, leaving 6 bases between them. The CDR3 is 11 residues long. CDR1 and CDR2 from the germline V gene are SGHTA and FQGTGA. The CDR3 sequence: CASTSEETQYF. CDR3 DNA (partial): TGTGCCAGCACCAGTGAAGAGACC.

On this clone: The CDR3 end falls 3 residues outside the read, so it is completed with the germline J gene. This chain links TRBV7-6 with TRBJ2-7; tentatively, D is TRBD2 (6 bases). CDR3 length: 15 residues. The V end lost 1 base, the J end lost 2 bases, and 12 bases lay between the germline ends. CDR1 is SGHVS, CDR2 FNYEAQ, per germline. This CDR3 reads CASSLEGTPTYEQYF. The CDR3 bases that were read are TGTGCCAGCAGCTTAGAGGGGACTCCTACCTACGAG.

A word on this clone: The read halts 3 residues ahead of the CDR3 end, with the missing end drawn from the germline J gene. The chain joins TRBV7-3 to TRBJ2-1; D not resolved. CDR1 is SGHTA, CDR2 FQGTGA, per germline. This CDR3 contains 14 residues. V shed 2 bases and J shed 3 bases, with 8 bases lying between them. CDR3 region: CASSLRQDYNEQFF. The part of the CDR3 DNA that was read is TGTGCCAGCAGCTTACGTCAGGACTACAATGAG.

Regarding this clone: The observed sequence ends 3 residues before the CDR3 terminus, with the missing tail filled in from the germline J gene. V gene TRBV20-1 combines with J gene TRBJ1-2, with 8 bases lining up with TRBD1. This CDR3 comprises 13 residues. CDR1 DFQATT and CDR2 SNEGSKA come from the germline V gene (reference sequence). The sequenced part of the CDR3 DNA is TGCAGTGCTGGGACAGGCTCCCAGGGCGGC. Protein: CSAGTGSQGG. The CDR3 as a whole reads CSAGTGSQGGYTF.

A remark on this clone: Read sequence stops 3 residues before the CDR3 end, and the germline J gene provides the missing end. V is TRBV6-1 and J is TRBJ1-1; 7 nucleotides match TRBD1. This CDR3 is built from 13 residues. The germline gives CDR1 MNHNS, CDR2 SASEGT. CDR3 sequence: CASSEFAGGEAFF. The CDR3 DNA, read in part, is TGTGCCAGCAGTGAATTTGCAGGGGGAGAA.

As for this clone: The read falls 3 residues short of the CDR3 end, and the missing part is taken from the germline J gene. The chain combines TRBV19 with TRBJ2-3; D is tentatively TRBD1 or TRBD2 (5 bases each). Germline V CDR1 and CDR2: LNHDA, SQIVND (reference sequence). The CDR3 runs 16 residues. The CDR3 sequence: CASSIGRQMSNQPQYF. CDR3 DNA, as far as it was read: TGTGCCAGTAGTATTGGGAGACAGATGAGCAATCAGCCG.

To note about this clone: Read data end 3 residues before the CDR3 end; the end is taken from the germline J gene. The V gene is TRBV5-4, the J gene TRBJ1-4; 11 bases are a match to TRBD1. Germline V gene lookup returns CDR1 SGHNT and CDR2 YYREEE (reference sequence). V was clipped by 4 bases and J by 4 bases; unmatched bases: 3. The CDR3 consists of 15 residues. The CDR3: CASSKGQGDNEKLFF. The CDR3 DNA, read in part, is TGTGCCAGCAGCAAGGGACAGGGGGATAATGAAAAA.

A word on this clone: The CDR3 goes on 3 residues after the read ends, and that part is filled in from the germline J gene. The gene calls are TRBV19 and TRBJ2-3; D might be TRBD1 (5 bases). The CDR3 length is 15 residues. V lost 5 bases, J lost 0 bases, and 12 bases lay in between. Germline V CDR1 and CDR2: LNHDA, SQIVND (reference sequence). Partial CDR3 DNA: TGTGCCAGTAGTGCCCGACAGATTAGCACAGATACG. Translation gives CASSARQISTDT. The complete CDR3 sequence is CASSARQISTDTQYF.

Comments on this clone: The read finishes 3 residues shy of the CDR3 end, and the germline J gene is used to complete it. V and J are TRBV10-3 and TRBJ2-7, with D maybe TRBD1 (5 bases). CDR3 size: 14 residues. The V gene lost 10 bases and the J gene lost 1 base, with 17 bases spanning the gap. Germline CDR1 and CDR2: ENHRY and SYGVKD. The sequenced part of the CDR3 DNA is TGTGCCACCACCGACAGCTTTTCATCCTACGAG. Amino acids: CATTDSFSSYE. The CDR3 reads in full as CATTDSFSSYEQYF.

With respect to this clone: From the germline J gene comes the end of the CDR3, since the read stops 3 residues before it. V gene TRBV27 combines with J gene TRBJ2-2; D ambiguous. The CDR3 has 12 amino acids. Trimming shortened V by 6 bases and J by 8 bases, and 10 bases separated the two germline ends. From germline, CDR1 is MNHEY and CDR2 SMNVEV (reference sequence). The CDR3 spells CASRERAGELFF. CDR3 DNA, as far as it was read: TGTGCCAGCAGAGAGCGAGCGGGGGAG.